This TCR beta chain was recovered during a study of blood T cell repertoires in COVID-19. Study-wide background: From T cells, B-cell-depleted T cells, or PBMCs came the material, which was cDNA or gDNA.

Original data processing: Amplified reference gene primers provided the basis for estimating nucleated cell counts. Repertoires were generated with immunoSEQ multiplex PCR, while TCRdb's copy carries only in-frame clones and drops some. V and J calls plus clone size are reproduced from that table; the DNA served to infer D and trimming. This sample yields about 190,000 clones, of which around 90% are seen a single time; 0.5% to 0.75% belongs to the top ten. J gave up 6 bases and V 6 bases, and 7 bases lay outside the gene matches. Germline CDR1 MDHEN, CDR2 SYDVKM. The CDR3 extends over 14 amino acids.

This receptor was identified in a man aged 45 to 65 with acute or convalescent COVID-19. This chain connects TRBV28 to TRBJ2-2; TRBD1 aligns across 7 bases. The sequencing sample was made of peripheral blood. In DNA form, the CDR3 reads TGTGCCAGCAGCATCATCGACAGGGCCGGGGAGCTGTTTTTT. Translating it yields CASSIIDRAGELFF.